This T cell receptor beta chain derives from a study of STAT5B mutations in CD4+ large granular lymphocyte leukemia. Points on this clone: Its target is not known.

Points from the study as a whole: 8/27 top patient clones versus 2/35 control clones were TRBV06-family.

The survey-level immunoSEQ assay was used. As originally analysed: A productive frequency of 2.59 x 10-5 was the lowest detectable. Clones were sequenced by immunoSEQ multiplex PCR, and TCRdb holds only the in-frame ones, with some missing. That table is the source of V, J and clone size, and D and trimming were worked out from the DNA. The sample lists about 40,000 clones; roughly four fifths were seen once. CDR3 length: 14 residues. The germline V gene encodes CDR1 SGHAT and CDR2 FQNNGV. V dropped 3 bases and J dropped 2; count of bases not matched to a gene: 4. Controls came from buffy coats of healthy blood donors.

The clonotype comes from a human donor in good health. This chain joins TRBV11-2 and TRBJ2-7; TRBD1 aligns across 7 bases. The sequencing sample was made of CD4+ T cells from blood buffy coats. The CDR3 loop reads CASSLDRPPYEQYF. The CDR3 region has the DNA TGTGCCAGCAGCTTGGACAGGCCGCCCTACGAGCAGTACTTC.